These 16 T cell receptor beta chains were sequenced from one sample in a study of control samples from healthy donors and cancer patients. Sequencing used immunoSEQ multiplex PCR; TCRdb keeps in-frame clones, though not all of them. The sample lists 40,000 to 50,000 clones, more than 85% occurring once. The specimen sequenced was PBMCs. The receptors were sampled from a woman between 45 and 65 years old with head and neck cancer.

The chain couples TRBV2 to TRBJ2-7, with D perhaps matching TRBD1 (5 bases). Trimming left V 7 bases short and J 1 base short, with 11 bases between. Germline V gives CDR1 SNHLY, CDR2 FYNNEI. The CDR3 length is 13 residues. This chain's CDR3 is CASNLDISYEQYF. As DNA, the CDR3 is TGTGCCAGCAATCTGGACATTTCCTACGAGCAGTACTTC. Drawing the rest from reference TRBV2 and TRBJ2-7, the complete variable domain is EPEVTQTPSHQVTQMGQEVILRCVPISNHLYFYWYRQILGQKVEFLVSFYNNEISEKSEIFDDQFSVERPDGSNFTLKIRSTKLEDSAMYFCASNLDISYEQYFGPGTRLTVT.

V and J are TRBV10-3 and TRBJ2-1, with 13 positions matching TRBD2. The CDR3 length is 18 residues. Germline CDR1 and CDR2: ENHRY and SYGVKD. The V gene end was trimmed by 5 bases and the J gene end by 7 bases; junction bases not matched to a gene: 14. CDR3: CAISRTSGGSPPSNEQFF. CDR3 bases: TGTGCCATCAGTAGGACTAGCGGGGGTTCACCTCCGTCTAATGAGCAGTTCTTC.

This rearrangement joins TRBV30 to TRBJ2-1; the D is unclear. The CDR3 spans 12 residues. The V end was cut by 1 base, the J end by 9 bases, with 10 bases between. Germline V gene lookup returns CDR1 GTSNPN and CDR2 SVGIG (reference sequence). CDR3 in DNA: TGTGCCTGGAGTGAATGGTTAGCTGAGCAGTTCTTC. This sequence encodes CAWSEWLAEQFF.

This chain connects TRBV28 to TRBJ1-5; unclear D gene. Trimming left V 1 base short and J 4 bases short, with 8 bases between. There are 14 residues in the CDR3. Germline loops: CDR1 MDHEN, CDR2 SYDVKM. CDR3 in amino acids: CASSLSPANQPQHF. DNA for the CDR3: TGTGCCAGCAGTTTATCCCCGGCGAATCAGCCCCAGCATTTT.

The chain carries TRBV2 and TRBJ2-5, with D tentatively TRBD2 (5 bases). The CDR3 length is 10 residues. The germline V gene encodes CDR1 SNHLY and CDR2 FYNNEI. Trimming pared 3 bases from V and 11 bases from J, leaving 7 bases between. CDR3 amino acids: CASSERVQYF. Written as DNA, the CDR3 is TGTGCCAGCAGTGAGAGGGTACAGTACTTC. Full variable domain (remainder filled in from reference TRBV2 and TRBJ2-5): EPEVTQTPSHQVTQMGQEVILRCVPISNHLYFYWYRQILGQKVEFLVSFYNNEISEKSEIFDDQFSVERPDGSNFTLKIRSTKLEDSAMYFCASSERVQYFGPGTRLLVL.

The chain is built from TRBV6-5 and TRBJ1-1, with D perhaps TRBD1 (5 bases). This CDR3 region has 14 residues. Germline loops: CDR1 MNHEY, CDR2 SVGAGI. Trimming shortened V by 2 bases and J by 1 base, and 8 bases separated the two germline ends. The CDR3 loop is CASSYGQGNTEAFF. CDR3 in DNA: TGTGCCAGCAGTTACGGGCAGGGGAACACTGAAGCTTTCTTT.

The chain uses TRBV6-2 or TRBV6-3 and TRBJ2-7; D remains ambiguous. From germline, CDR1 is MNHEY and CDR2 SVGEGT. V was cut by 2 bases and J by 3 bases, with 5 bases left in between. The CDR3 consists of 12 residues. Here the CDR3 DNA reads TGTGCCAGCAGTTACGGGAACTACGAGCAGTACTTC. Its protein is CASSYGNYEQYF.

The genes are TRBV27 and TRBJ2-1; D possibly corresponds to TRBD2 (6 bases). This CDR3 comprises 14 residues. V was shortened by 2 bases and J by 5 bases, with 10 bases between the two germline ends. Germline V lookup: CDR1 MNHEY, CDR2 SMNVEV (reference sequence). CDR3 amino acids: CASSLPGGHNEQFF. CDR3 DNA sequence: TGTGCCAGCAGTTTACCAGGAGGGCACAATGAGCAGTTCTTC.

The V gene is TRBV10-3, the J gene TRBJ1-3, with 8 bases that match TRBD1. This CDR3 is built from 13 residues. The V segment lost 8 bases and the J segment 8 bases; nucleotides outside the gene matches: 8. The germline V gene encodes CDR1 ENHRY and CDR2 SYGVKD. Here the CDR3 DNA reads TGTGCCATCGGCCTATCAGGGGGCCACACCATATATTTT. It yields the protein CAIGLSGGHTIYF.

The gene calls are TRBV6-5 and TRBJ2-7, with D perhaps matching TRBD1 or TRBD2 (6 bases each). The CDR3 loop spans 15 amino acids. Germline-derived CDR1 and CDR2 are MNHEY and SVGAGI. V lost 6 bases and J 3 bases, leaving 18 bases between the germline ends. The CDR3 protein is CASSNHRGLVYEQYF. The CDR3 nucleotides read TGTGCCAGCAGCAACCACCGGGGGCTAGTCTACGAGCAGTACTTC.

The rearrangement uses TRBV20-1 and TRBJ1-1; D is unclear. The length of the CDR3 is 11 residues. The germline CDR1 and CDR2 sequences are DFQATT and SNEGSKA (reference sequence). Trimming removed 3 bases at V and 10 bases at J, with 12 bases between. CDR3 sequence (DNA): TGCAGTGCTAGCCTTCTAGGACCAGCTTTCTTT. It codes for CSASLLGPAFF.

The genes are TRBV23-1 and TRBJ2-3; D is ambiguous. TRBV23-1 is an open reading frame whose function is uncertain. The CDR3 length is 14 residues. V shed 6 bases and J shed 4 bases, with 14 bases lying between them. The CDR3 protein is CASSRIGRADTQYF. The CDR3 DNA follows: TGCGCCAGCAGCAGGATCGGACGCGCAGATACGCAGTATTTT.

The chain joins TRBV18 to TRBJ2-5; the D gene is possibly TRBD1 (8 bases). The V end was cut by 2 bases, the J end by 4 bases, with 14 bases between. There are 15 residues in the CDR3. The germline gives CDR1 KGHSH, CDR2 LQKENI. The CDR3 sequence is CASSPGQGLRETQYF. DNA of the CDR3: TGTGCCAGCTCACCAGGACAGGGACTAAGAGAGACCCAGTACTTC.

The J gene is TRBJ1-2, the V gene TRBV27, with TRBD1 matching over 8 bases. In germline, CDR1 is MNHEY, CDR2 SMNVEV (reference sequence). V dropped 0 bases and J dropped 7; count of bases not matched to a gene: 4. CDR3 size: 14 residues. The CDR3 DNA reads TGTGCCAGCAGTTTATCGAGGGACAGGTCTGGCTACACCTTC. Amino acid sequence: CASSLSRDRSGYTF.

This chain uses TRBV7-3 with TRBJ2-1, with D possibly being TRBD2 (5 bases). Germline CDR1 SGHTA, CDR2 FQGTGA. The CDR3 runs to 14 residues. The ends were cut back, 4 bases at V and 5 bases at J, with 12 bases in the middle. The CDR3 DNA reads as TGTGCCAGCAGCTCGGCTAGCCGACACAATGAGCAGTTCTTC. Translation gives CASSSASRHNEQFF.

This rearrangement joins TRBV7-9 to TRBJ2-1; 11 bases agree with TRBD1. From germline, CDR1 is SEHNR and CDR2 FQNEAQ (reference sequence). V dropped 5 bases and J dropped 6; count of bases not matched to a gene: 15. The CDR3 covers 18 residues. The CDR3 reads CASSNPLDRGQLSNEQFF. In DNA form, the CDR3 reads TGTGCCAGCAGCAACCCCTTGGACAGGGGGCAGTTGAGCAATGAGCAGTTCTTC.